This passage covers 25 T cell receptor beta chains from one sample sequenced in a study of shared clonotypes between healthy human individuals. Repertoires were generated with immunoSEQ multiplex PCR, while TCRdb's copy carries only in-frame clones and drops some. The top ten clones hold approximately 0.4% of a sample with about 2.3 million clones, around 90% of them seen once. Sequences were obtained from naive CD4+ T cells from PBMCs. The subset: CD45RA+ positively selected. The source is a young man in good health. Some clones in this sample may be carry-over from other donors' samples.

The chain employs TRBV4-2 and TRBJ2-7; 7 bases agree with TRBD1. Germline V lookup: CDR1 LGHNA, CDR2 YNFKEQ. V trimming: 0 bases; J trimming: 2 bases; junction bases outside the gene matches: 7. The CDR3 is made up of 16 amino acids. The CDR3 region has the DNA TGTGCCAGCAGCCAAGATCCTGACAGGGCTCCCTACGAGCAGTACTTC. Protein product: CASSQDPDRAPYEQYF.

This rearrangement joins TRBV29-1 to TRBJ2-7; a weak D match, TRBD1 (5 bases). V lost 6 bases and J 0 bases, leaving 15 bases between the germline ends. This CDR3 region has 14 residues. The germline CDR1 and CDR2 sequences are SQVTM and ANQGSEA. CDR3 DNA: TGCAGCGTGGCCCCACTGACAGCCTCCTACGAGCAGTACTTC. Encoded protein: CSVAPLTASYEQYF.

This clone was detected only once. The genes are TRBV12-2 and TRBJ2-7; the tabulated D call, TRBD2, remains unverified against the DNA. TRBV12-2 is a pseudogene segment. The CDR3 runs to 12 residues. The CDR3 reads CASRLLPYEQYF. In nucleotides, the CDR3 is TGTGCAAGTCGCTTACTCCCCTACGAGCAGTACTTC.

This chain uses TRBV11-2 with TRBJ2-5; D call uncertain. The germline V gene has CDR1 SGHAT and CDR2 FQNNGV. The V gene lost 0 bases and the J gene lost 1 base, with 9 bases spanning the gap. The CDR3 totals 15 residues. DNA of the CDR3: TGTGCCAGCAGCTTAGACCAGGTTGTCCAAGAGACCCAGTACTTC. It translates to CASSLDQVVQETQYF.

This clone was seen a handful of times. The V and J genes are TRBV29-1 and TRBJ1-1; D uncertain. Germline values: CDR1 SQVTM, CDR2 ANQGSEA. The CDR3 is 13 residues long. The V end lost 2 bases, the J end lost 2 bases, and 9 bases lay between the germline ends. The CDR3 bases are TGCAGCGTTGAATCTCACAGTAACACTGAAGCTTTCTTT. Amino acids: CSVESHSNTEAFF.

The chain couples TRBV30 to TRBJ1-1; D uncertain. Germline CDR1 and CDR2: GTSNPN and SVGIG (reference sequence). Trimming cost V 4 bases and J 5 bases, with 14 bases left between them. The CDR3 loop spans 13 amino acids. The DNA of the CDR3 is TGTGCCTGGATAGGGAGGAGGATAACTGAAGCTTTCTTT. Protein: CAWIGRRITEAFF.

V is TRBV20-1 and J is TRBJ1-1; D uncertain. The germline CDR1 and CDR2 sequences are DFQATT and SNEGSKA (reference sequence). The ends were cut back, 6 bases at V and 10 bases at J, with 9 bases in the middle. CDR3 length: 9 amino acids. The CDR3, as DNA: TGCAGTGCCCCCCCGTCAGCTTTCTTT. This codes for CSAPPSAFF.

V gene TRBV6-4 combines with J gene TRBJ1-1; D might be TRBD1 (6 bases). V lost 3 bases, J lost 7 bases, and 9 bases lay in between. The CDR3 contains 12 residues. From germline, CDR1 is MRHNA and CDR2 SNTAGT. This chain's CDR3 is CASSEPTGEAFF. CDR3 coding DNA: TGTGCCAGCAGTGAACCGACAGGTGAAGCTTTCTTT.

The chain has TRBV2 and TRBJ2-3; D remains ambiguous. Germline V lookup: CDR1 SNHLY, CDR2 FYNNEI. The ends were cut back, 7 bases at V and 4 bases at J, with 21 bases in the middle. This CDR3 comprises 16 residues. The CDR3, as DNA: TGTGCCAGCACTCGATTAACTTTCCCCTCTTCAGATACGCAGTATTTT. It specifies CASTRLTFPSSDTQYF.

CDR3 in DNA: TGTGCCAGCAGTCCTGGCGGGAGTTCCGCTGAGCAGTTCTTC. Its translation is CASSPGGSSAEQFF. The rearrangement uses TRBV28 and TRBJ2-1, with 7 nucleotides matching TRBD2. This CDR3 is 14 amino acids long. CDR1 is MDHEN, CDR2 SYDVKM, per germline. The trim removed 5 bases at V and 9 bases at J, leaving 10 bases unmatched.

The chain is built from TRBV5-1 and TRBJ2-1, with D unclear. V lost 0 bases to trimming and J lost 0 bases, with 10 bases between them. This CDR3 spans 16 amino acids. The V gene's germline CDR1 is SGHRS and CDR2 YFSETQ. The CDR3: CASSLGSASSYNEQFF. CDR3 in DNA: TGCGCCAGCAGCTTGGGGTCGGCGAGCTCCTACAATGAGCAGTTCTTC.

This chain links TRBV14 with TRBJ1-4; a weak D match, TRBD1 (6 bases). The CDR3 is 17 residues long. Trimming removed 0 bases from V and 5 bases from J, with 16 bases in between. Germline V gene lookup returns CDR1 SGHDN and CDR2 FVKESK. CDR3: CASSQEGPGAENEKLFF. In DNA, the CDR3 is TGTGCCAGCAGCCAAGAAGGACCGGGGGCAGAGAATGAAAAACTGTTTTTT.

The chain employs TRBV7-8 and TRBJ2-5; D tentatively reads TRBD1 or TRBD2 (6 bases each). V lost 2 bases and J 4 bases, leaving 17 bases between the germline ends. Germline V gene sequence: CDR1 SGHVS, CDR2 FQNEAQ. The CDR3 is made up of 16 amino acids. The CDR3 protein is CASSLNTGRQGETQYF. In DNA form, the CDR3 reads TGTGCCAGCAGCTTAAACACAGGGAGGCAAGGAGAGACCCAGTACTTC.

The rearrangement uses TRBV2 and TRBJ2-7; TRBD2 agrees at 11 bases. In germline, CDR1 is SNHLY, CDR2 FYNNEI. CDR3 size: 15 residues. V lost 6 bases to trimming and J lost 2 bases; unmatched junction nucleotides: 6. For the CDR3, the DNA is TGTGCCAGCAGAGCTTATAGCGGGAGGGCCTACGAGCAGTACTTC. Amino acids: CASRAYSGRAYEQYF.

The chain is built from TRBV7-2 and TRBJ2-7; D is perhaps TRBD2 (5 bases). The germline gives CDR1 SGHTA, CDR2 FQGNSA. V lost 1 base and J 7 bases, leaving 11 bases between the germline ends. This CDR3 is 13 amino acids long. CDR3 sequence: CASSLDRQREQYF. CDR3 nucleotides: TGTGCCAGCAGCTTAGATCGGCAGCGGGAGCAGTACTTC.

The rearrangement joins TRBV28 to TRBJ2-3; 7 bases align to TRBD2. From germline, CDR1 is MDHEN and CDR2 SYDVKM. The V segment lost 3 bases and the J segment 8 bases; nucleotides outside the gene matches: 8. This CDR3 has 14 amino acids. Written as DNA, the CDR3 is TGTGCCAGCAGTTTGACTAGCTCTCGGGGTACGCAGTATTTT. Amino acids: CASSLTSSRGTQYF.

The chain combines TRBV11-2 with TRBJ1-2, with D possibly being TRBD1 (6 bases). The CDR3 totals 13 residues. Germline V gene lookup returns CDR1 SGHAT and CDR2 FQNNGV. Trimming cost V 5 bases and J 1 base, with 8 bases left between them. The CDR3 coding sequence is TGTGCCAGCAGCGTACAGGGTAACTATGGCTACACCTTC. This sequence encodes CASSVQGNYGYTF.

This clone appeared a single time. Other DNA sequences in the sample encode the same CDR3. The chain recombines TRBV6-5 with TRBJ2-7; no definite D call. This CDR3 has 14 amino acids. Germline values: CDR1 MNHEY, CDR2 SVGAGI. The V end was cut by 0 bases, the J end by 3 bases, with 9 bases between. The CDR3 spells CASSYSIGSYEQYF. CDR3 DNA sequence: TGTGCCAGCAGTTACTCGATTGGCAGCTACGAGCAGTACTTC.

This chain uses TRBV6-6 with TRBJ2-3; D gene uncertain. Looked up from germline, CDR1 is MNHNY and CDR2 is SVGAGI (reference sequence). The CDR3 length is 11 residues. Trimming took off 7 bases at V and 3 bases at J, with 5 bases between the two ends. In nucleotides, the CDR3 is TGTGCCAGCAAGTGGACAGATACGCAGTATTTT. Its protein product is CASKWTDTQYF.

V gene TRBV6-6 combines with J gene TRBJ2-7; the D is unclear. The CDR3 contains 12 residues. Germline V lookup: CDR1 MNHNY, CDR2 SVGAGI (reference sequence). V lost 6 bases to trimming and J lost 5 bases, with 11 bases between them. The CDR3 spells CASRSLADEQYF. The CDR3 nucleotides read TGTGCCAGCAGAAGTTTGGCTGACGAGCAGTACTTC.

Only one count was recorded for this clone. This sequence joins TRBV18 and TRBJ1-1; 7 nucleotides align to TRBD1. J lost 0 bases, V lost 8 bases, and 3 bases had no gene match. Germline CDR1 reads KGHSH; CDR2 reads LQKENI. This CDR3 is built from 13 residues. The chain's CDR3 is CASLTGMNTEAFF. CDR3 in DNA: TGTGCCAGCCTGACAGGGATGAACACTGAAGCTTTCTTT.

V usage is TRBV27 and J usage is TRBJ2-7; D call uncertain. CDR3 length equals 13 residues. Germline V gene lookup returns CDR1 MNHEY and CDR2 SMNVEV (reference sequence). V was pared by 6 bases and J by 3 bases, with 12 bases between. The CDR3 loop is CASRSASRYEQYF. CDR3 in DNA: TGTGCCAGCAGATCCGCATCGCGCTACGAGCAGTACTTC.

CDR3 nucleotide sequence: TGTGCCAGCAGCCCGCGTTCTTTTCCAAAGGATGGCTACACCTTC. Protein sequence: CASSPRSFPKDGYTF. The V gene is TRBV11-1, the J gene TRBJ1-2; D not resolved. CDR1 is SGHAT, CDR2 FQDESV, per germline (reference sequence). The CDR3 runs 15 residues. With 5 bases removed from V and 6 bases from J, the gap between germline ends came to 19 bases.

This clone is a singleton in its sample. The V gene is TRBV13, the J gene TRBJ2-5, with 15 positions matching TRBD2. This CDR3 is built from 17 residues. V lost 4 bases to trimming and J lost 5 bases; unmatched junction nucleotides: 8. CDR1 is PRHDT and CDR2 is FYEKMQ in the germline V gene (reference sequence). CDR3 protein: CASSSRRTSGRGETQYF. Here the CDR3 DNA reads TGTGCCAGCAGCTCCCGACGGACTAGCGGGAGGGGGGAGACCCAGTACTTC. Full variable domain (remainder filled in from reference TRBV13 and TRBJ2-5): AAGVIQSPRHLIKEKRETATLKCYPIPRHDTVYWYQQGPGQDPQFLISFYEKMQSDKGSIPDRFSAQQFSDYHSELNMSSLELGDSALYFCASSSRRTSGRGETQYFGPGTRLLVL.

The CDR3 DNA is TGTGCCAGCAGCTTAGTTATGACGTACCAAGAGACCCAGTACTTC. Protein: CASSLVMTYQETQYF. The rearrangement uses TRBV7-8 and TRBJ2-5, with no clear D. V lost 1 base and J 0 bases, leaving 9 bases between the germline ends. This CDR3 contains 15 residues. The germline CDR1 and CDR2 sequences are SGHVS and FQNEAQ. Full variable domain (outside the CDR3, taken from reference TRBV7-8 and TRBJ2-5): GAGVSQSPRYKVAKRGQDVALRCDPISGHVSLFWYQQALGQGPEFLTYFQNEAQLDKSGLPSDRFFAERPEGSVSTLKIQRTQQEDSAVYLCASSLVMTYQETQYFGPGTRLLVL.